This T cell receptor beta chain was documented in a study of T cells expressing NK-cell markers. This CDR3 has 14 amino acids. The V gene's germline CDR1 is SGDLS and CDR2 YYNGEE. TCRdb reprocessed the 5' RACE reads and reports one entry per CDR3 protein, with no DNA. The sample features about 540,000 distinct CDR3 sequences, with roughly 3.6% in its top ten. The genes are TRBV9 and TRBJ2-7. The sample taken for sequencing was blood T cells: a sorted CD56 or NKG2C T cell subset, CD4+ or CD8+ T cells, or bulk PBMC T cells (not recorded which). The origin of this receptor is a man between 18 and 29 years old in good health. The CDR3 region is CASSVAELTYEQYF.